Shown below are 23 T cell receptor beta chains from a single sample sequenced in a study of PD-L1 blockade in urothelial cancer. Repertoires were generated with immunoSEQ multiplex PCR, while TCRdb's copy carries only in-frame clones and drops some. The sample holds 70,000 or so clones, 85% to 90% seen once. This sample's time point: pretreatment peripheral blood. The starting material was PBMCs, obtained around atezolizumab (anti-PD-L1) treatment. The receptors stem from a man in his 70s with urothelial cancer.

The genes are TRBV6-5 and TRBJ2-5; no firm D call. Per germline, CDR1 MNHEY and CDR2 SVGAGI. V lost 7 bases, J lost 12 bases, and 9 bases lay in between. The CDR3 runs to 9 residues. The chain's CDR3 is CASTPSKYF. CDR3 coding DNA: TGTGCCAGCACCCCCTCTAAGTACTTC.

This rearrangement joins TRBV19 to TRBJ1-5; possibly TRBD1 for D (5 bases). The CDR3 covers 15 residues. V was cut by 7 bases and J by 0 bases, with 13 bases left in between. Germline CDR1 reads LNHDA; CDR2 reads SQIVND (reference sequence). For the CDR3, the DNA is TGTGCCAGTACCTGGACAAAGGATAGCAATCAGCCCCAGCATTTT. Protein sequence: CASTWTKDSNQPQHF.

The chain employs TRBV4-1 and TRBJ2-1; D is perhaps TRBD1 (6 bases). Germline loops: CDR1 MGHRA, CDR2 YSYEKL. The CDR3 is 17 residues long. Trimming stripped 2 bases from V and 8 bases from J, with 22 bases between. CDR3 region: CASSQLDLVSAGDEQFF. CDR3 nucleotides: TGCGCCAGCAGCCAACTTGACCTAGTAAGTGCAGGGGATGAGCAGTTCTTC.

The V and J genes are TRBV30 and TRBJ1-5; D is uncertain. Germline CDR1 is GTSNPN and CDR2 is SVGIG (reference sequence). The germline V and J ends were trimmed by 0 bases and 10 bases, with 13 bases remaining between them. The CDR3 runs 13 residues. CDR3 in DNA: TGTGCCTGGAGTGTAAGAGGGTTCGAACCCCAGCATTTT. It codes for CAWSVRGFEPQHF.

CDR3 nucleotide sequence: TGTGCCAGCAGCTTGAATGCGATAACTAACTATGGCTACACCTTC. Translated, it gives CASSLNAITNYGYTF. J is TRBJ1-2 and V is TRBV5-4; D gene unclear. Germline CDR1 SGHNT, CDR2 YYREEE (reference sequence). V shed 1 base and J shed 0 bases, with 10 bases lying between them. The CDR3 extends over 15 amino acids.

The CDR3 region has the DNA TGCGCCAGCAGCTTGGTAGCCCCCGGCAGGGTGGACACTGAAGCTTTCTTT. Translation gives CASSLVAPGRVDTEAFF. The chain uses TRBV5-1 and TRBJ1-1, with D possibly matching TRBD1 (5 bases). The CDR3 is 17 residues long. Trimming pared 0 bases from V and 3 bases from J, leaving 18 bases between. Germline lookup yields CDR1 SGHRS and CDR2 YFSETQ.

This clone was seen a handful of times. The chain carries TRBV15 and TRBJ1-1; 7 nucleotides agree with TRBD1. This CDR3 comprises 15 residues. The germline V gene has CDR1 LNHNV and CDR2 YYDKDF (reference sequence). After removal of 9 bases from V and 5 bases from J, the junction contained 15 bases not matched to a gene. The DNA of the CDR3 is TGTGCCACGATGACTAGTCCAGGGGGAGGTACTGAAGCTTTCTTT. Residues: CATMTSPGGGTEAFF.

CDR3 sequence: CASSLAGSDTQYF. The CDR3 DNA is TGCGCCAGCAGCTTGGCAGGGTCAGATACGCAGTATTTT. This chain uses TRBV5-1 with TRBJ2-3; a possible D gene is TRBD1 (5 bases). Trimming cost V 0 bases and J 4 bases, with 6 bases left between them. Germline assignment: CDR1 SGHRS and CDR2 YFSETQ. The CDR3 contains 13 residues.

The J gene is TRBJ2-5, the V gene TRBV4-1; TRBD2 matches 7 bases. The J call may not be correct, given that the DNA end is closer to TRBJ2-7. The germline CDR1 and CDR2 sequences are MGHRA and YSYEKL. This CDR3 has 15 residues. CDR3 nucleotides: TGCGCCAGCAGCCAAGACCTAGCGGTTTCCTACGAGCAGTACTTC. It yields the protein CASSQDLAVSYEQYF.

This clone was counted a single time. The rearrangement uses TRBV7-9 and TRBJ2-7; 11 bases align to TRBD1. Germline V CDR1 and CDR2: SEHNR, FQNEAQ (reference sequence). V lost 5 bases and J lost 6; bases outside the gene matches: 9. The CDR3 has 15 amino acids. The CDR3 DNA follows: TGTGCCAGCAGCGAGGGACAGGGGGAGGGCAGCGAGCAGTACTTC. It is translated as CASSEGQGEGSEQYF.

In this sample, this clone turned up a few times. J is TRBJ2-7 and V is TRBV5-4, with 8 bases identical to TRBD2. The CDR3 runs 13 residues. CDR1 is SGHNT and CDR2 is YYREEE in the germline V gene (reference sequence). V lost 2 bases, J lost 5 bases, and 3 bases stayed unmatched. CDR3 region: CASSFGLADEQYF. As DNA, the CDR3 is TGTGCCAGCAGCTTTGGACTAGCCGACGAGCAGTACTTC.

The chain is built from TRBV19 and TRBJ1-1; D is perhaps TRBD1 (6 bases). The CDR3 length is 15 residues. V lost 5 bases, J lost 4 bases, and 17 bases lay in between. From germline, CDR1 is LNHDA and CDR2 SQIVND (reference sequence). CDR3 DNA sequence: TGTGCCAGTAGTCCGCCTGACAGGTTGATCACTGAAGCTTTCTTT. As protein: CASSPPDRLITEAFF.

The chain couples TRBV9 to TRBJ1-2; D possibly corresponds to TRBD1 (5 bases). This CDR3 region has 15 residues. CDR1 and CDR2 (germline): SGDLS, YYNGEE. V was clipped by 4 bases and J by 8 bases, with 21 bases between them. In nucleotides, the CDR3 is TGTGCCAGCAGCCCCCGGGTAGCCGTCACAGGAGGCTACACCTTC. Translated: CASSPRVAVTGGYTF. Full variable domain (outside the CDR3, taken from reference TRBV9 and TRBJ1-2): DSGVTQTPKHLITATGQRVTLRCSPRSGDLSVYWYQQSLDQGLQFLIQYYNGEERAKGNILERFSAQQFPDLHSELNLSSLELGDSALYFCASSPRVAVTGGYTFGSGTRLTVV.

The chain links TRBV27 to TRBJ1-3; tentative D call: TRBD1 (6 bases). CDR3 length: 16 residues. V gave up 5 bases and J gave up 0 bases, with 14 bases separating them. Germline loops: CDR1 MNHEY, CDR2 SMNVEV (reference sequence). The CDR3: CASSPPGQRSGNTIYF. As DNA, the CDR3 is TGTGCCAGCAGTCCACCCGGACAGCGCTCTGGAAACACCATATATTTT.

The chain uses TRBV10-3 and TRBJ2-1; possibly TRBD1 for D (6 bases). The CDR3 spans 13 residues. The germline V gene has CDR1 ENHRY and CDR2 SYGVKD. V lost 4 bases, J lost 10 bases, and 14 bases lay in between. CDR3 DNA: TGTGCCATCAGTGGGGATACAGGGAAAGAGCAGTTCTTC. It is translated as CAISGDTGKEQFF.

This rearrangement joins TRBV25-1 to TRBJ2-3; tentatively, D is TRBD2 (6 bases). Germline loops: CDR1 MGHDK, CDR2 SYGVNS. The CDR3 totals 16 residues. V was pared by 1 base and J by 2 bases, with 13 bases between. As DNA, the CDR3 is TGTGCCAGCAGTGAATCCCTGGGGGGAGTCACAGATACGCAGTATTTT. Translated, it gives CASSESLGGVTDTQYF.

The chain has TRBV5-1 and TRBJ2-3; TRBD1 aligns across 7 bases. The CDR3 runs to 14 residues. V dropped 3 bases and J dropped 4; count of bases not matched to a gene: 5. The germline CDR1 and CDR2 sequences are SGHRS and YFSETQ. CDR3: CASSSGQAADTQYF. DNA of the CDR3: TGCGCCAGCAGCTCCGGACAGGCCGCAGATACGCAGTATTTT.

This chain uses TRBV7-6 with TRBJ2-7; the D is unclear. Between the trimmed V and J ends, which lost 1 base and 6 bases, there was a span of 7 bases. CDR1 is SGHVS and CDR2 is FNYEAQ in the germline V gene. The CDR3 loop spans 12 amino acids. This chain's CDR3 is CASSLEASEQYF. The CDR3 DNA is TGTGCCAGCAGCTTAGAGGCTAGCGAGCAGTACTTC.

This chain connects TRBV6-1 to TRBJ1-1, with 9 positions matching TRBD1. This CDR3 has 16 residues. Germline assignment: CDR1 MNHNS and CDR2 SASEGT. The trim removed 4 bases at V and 10 bases at J, leaving 16 bases unmatched. The CDR3 nucleotides read TGTGCCAGCAGTGGGGACAGGGTCATGGAGGTACGTTCAGCTTTCTTT. Translated: CASSGDRVMEVRSAFF.

This chain uses TRBV5-4 with TRBJ1-6, with TRBD1 as a possible D gene (6 bases). Germline assignment: CDR1 SGHNT and CDR2 YYREEE (reference sequence). This CDR3 is built from 14 residues. Trimming took off 4 bases at V and 7 bases at J, with 12 bases between the two ends. In nucleotides, the CDR3 is TGTGCCAGCAGCGTAGCGCAGGGGAATTCACCCCTCCACTTT. This gives the protein CASSVAQGNSPLHF.

DNA of the CDR3: TGTGCCAGCAGCCTAACCGGTTTTTCCGAGCAGTACTTC. Translation gives CASSLTGFSEQYF. The chain joins TRBV7-2 to TRBJ2-7; D unclear. V gave up 5 bases and J gave up 6 bases, with 14 bases separating them. The CDR3 is 13 residues long. Germline-derived CDR1 and CDR2 are SGHTA and FQGNSA.

Only one count was recorded for this clone. The CDR3 spells CATSSSGQGIDEQFF. The CDR3 nucleotides read TGTGCCACCAGCTCTTCGGGACAGGGGATAGATGAGCAGTTCTTC. The V call is TRBV15, the J call TRBJ2-1; 10 nucleotides match TRBD1. Germline assignment: CDR1 LNHNV and CDR2 YYDKDF (reference sequence). The CDR3 loop spans 15 amino acids. The V and J ends lost 5 bases and 8 bases, in that order; junction bases with no gene match: 9.

The chain combines TRBV28 with TRBJ2-2; D perhaps matches TRBD2 (5 bases). The germline gives CDR1 MDHEN, CDR2 SYDVKM. This CDR3 has 14 amino acids. Trimming removed 6 bases from V and 3 bases from J, with 11 bases in between. The CDR3 coding sequence is TGTGCCAGCAGCCTCGTCGGGGACACCGGGGAGCTGTTTTTT. Residues: CASSLVGDTGELFF.